This entry is about one T cell receptor beta chain. Its target is unknown. TCRdb keeps only in-frame clones here, not all; method: immunoSEQ multiplex PCR. In the table there are 230,000 or so clones, 65% of which are singletons. With 2 bases removed from V and 5 bases from J, the gap between germline ends came to 16 bases. CDR3 length equals 15 residues. From germline, CDR1 is SGHRS and CDR2 YFSETQ. The entry originates in a study of shared clonotypes between healthy human individuals. Broader study findings: With a handful of donors compared, about 5% of naive CD4 clonotypes were shared.

Caucasian adults residing in Nashville, Tennessee made up all the donors. The sample was memory CD4+ T cells sorted from blood. Described subset: CD45RA-negative fraction. This chain connects TRBV5-1 to TRBJ2-5; the D gene is possibly TRBD1 (6 bases). The sequence was collected from a young man in good health. CDR3 in amino acids: CASSFPRTGMETQYF. CDR3 DNA sequence: TGCGCCAGCAGCTTCCCACGCACAGGGATGGAGACCCAGTACTTC.